This paragraph covers one T cell receptor beta chain sequence. It lacks a known antigen. Per-base qualities were not stored, and no clone one base away is much larger. The method was the immunoSEQ multiplex PCR assay. DNA from the cultured, isolated CD4+ T cells was subjected to TCR beta CDR3 sequencing. Concerning the study's data processing: Non-productive TCR sequences were removed, reads were trimmed to the CDR3 region, and CDR3s of at least 7 amino acids were retained. The MANAFEST web app was used to pick out antigen-specific clonotypes by comparing their expansion in peptide wells with that in reference cultures. To count as positive, a clone had to show expansion at FDR<0.05 compared with the reference and with all other wells, an odds ratio above 5, and a frequency above 0.1% in two replicate wells. Clonotypes significantly expanded in SARS-CoV-2 spike wells and in at least one common cold coronavirus spike condition were defined as cross-reactive. CDR3 similarity was assessed by Levenshtein distance using the stringdist R package, and unrooted trees were constructed with ape in R 3.6.1. The clones in this table, taken by TCRdb from immuneACCESS, are in-frame only. Not every clone is retained; where verified, under half of the shortfall comes from an unresolved V gene, and the cause of the rest is unknown. The V and J calls and clone size are taken from that table; D and trimming were inferred from the DNA. Recorded for this sample are more than 60,000 clones; 70% to 75% of them occurred a single time. Under 2.5% of the sample is in the top ten clones.

The germline V gene encodes CDR1 MGHRA and CDR2 YSYEKL. The CDR3 covers 13 residues, taking in both the cysteine and the phenylalanine. Only the CDR3 DNA is retained, 39 bases long and in frame from the first base. V is trimmed back by 1 base and J by 7 bases, and the junction contains 1 base that no gene match accounts for. After 10 to 11 days of culture, CD4+ T cells were isolated with the EasySep CD4+ T cell isolation kit. Each participant got two doses of an mRNA SARS-CoV-2 vaccine, either BNT162b2 or mRNA-1273. None of the healthy vaccine recipients had a prior SARS-CoV-2 infection, which was confirmed by nucleocapsid antibody tests that came back negative both before and after vaccination. Half of the culture medium was replaced with fresh IL-2-containing medium on days 3 and 7. Each peptide stimulation condition was cultured in triplicate wells unless otherwise noted. Using Ficoll-Paque Plus gradient centrifugation, PBMC were separated from whole blood and then either used fresh or cryopreserved at -140C. The QIAamp micro DNA kit was used to extract genomic DNA from the cultured CD4+ T cells.

The data stem from a study of vaccination effects on CD4 cells after COVID-19 (dated by TCRdb to 2022 to 2024). For context, the study as a whole: In the ViraFEST assay, PBMC were stimulated with viral peptide pools, and antigen-specific CD4+ T cell clonotypes were then identified by expansion using TCR sequencing. Across the study, the median time from the second dose to post-vaccine sampling was 72 days (range 14 to 241). About 2.1 million PBMC per well were cultured in IMDM with about 5.1% human AB serum, 10 IU/ml IL-2 and gentamicin, plus 10 ug/ml peptides. SARS-CoV-2 spike-specific CD4+ TCR repertoires from before and after mRNA vaccination were compared in COVID-19 convalescent patients and in infection-naive vaccine recipients. Altogether, roughly 10 COVID-19 convalescent patients and several SARS-CoV-2-naive healthy vaccine recipients made up the full study. Cultures from other donors in the study were sequenced using the Oncomine TCR Beta short-read assay on an Illumina iSeq 100. Results the study describes overall, beyond this receptor: Limitations of the study were the small number of convalescent patients and the absence of early post-infection timepoints. At late post-vaccination timepoints, both infection-induced and vaccine-induced clones showed marked clonal contraction, consistent with waning T cell responses. In healthy vaccine recipients, vaccine-induced clones were almost all SARS-CoV-2 mono-reactive, with only 1 of 255 cross-reactive with common cold coronaviruses.

The sample here was CD4+ T cells from PBMCs cultured without peptide, taken after COVID-19 vaccination. The chain joins TRBV4-1 to TRBJ1-2; 9 central nucleotides agree with TRBD1. This sequence was found in a human donor who received a COVID-19 vaccine. The CDR3 loop reads CASSQVQGAGYTF. The DNA is as follows: TGCGCCAGCAGCCAAGTACAGGGGGCTGGCTACACCTTC.